This T cell receptor beta chain emerged from a study of T cell responses to AZD1222 COVID-19 vaccine. Study-level points and caveats: Targets within unmutated variant regions were reportedly found for nearly half of spike-specific TCRs.

Clones were read by immunoSEQ multiplex PCR, and TCRdb kept only the in-frame ones, dropping some. Here the sample spans under 200,000 clones, around nine tenths being singletons. Trimming at V came to 5 bases and at J to 1 base, leaving 10 bases not matched to a gene. The CDR3 consists of 17 residues. Germline CDR1 reads SEHNR; CDR2 reads FQNEAQ (reference sequence). Details on this clone: Its specificity is not known.

The sequencing here drew on peripheral blood, taken 28 days after the second AZD1222 dose. V usage is TRBV7-9 and J usage is TRBJ2-3; TRBD2 matches 9 bases. This TCR was sampled from an adult who received the AZD1222 COVID-19 vaccine. CDR3 nucleotides: TGTGCCAGCAGCCCCGGGGGGCGGACTAGCGGCACAGATACGCAGTATTTT. It translates to CASSPGGRTSGTDTQYF.